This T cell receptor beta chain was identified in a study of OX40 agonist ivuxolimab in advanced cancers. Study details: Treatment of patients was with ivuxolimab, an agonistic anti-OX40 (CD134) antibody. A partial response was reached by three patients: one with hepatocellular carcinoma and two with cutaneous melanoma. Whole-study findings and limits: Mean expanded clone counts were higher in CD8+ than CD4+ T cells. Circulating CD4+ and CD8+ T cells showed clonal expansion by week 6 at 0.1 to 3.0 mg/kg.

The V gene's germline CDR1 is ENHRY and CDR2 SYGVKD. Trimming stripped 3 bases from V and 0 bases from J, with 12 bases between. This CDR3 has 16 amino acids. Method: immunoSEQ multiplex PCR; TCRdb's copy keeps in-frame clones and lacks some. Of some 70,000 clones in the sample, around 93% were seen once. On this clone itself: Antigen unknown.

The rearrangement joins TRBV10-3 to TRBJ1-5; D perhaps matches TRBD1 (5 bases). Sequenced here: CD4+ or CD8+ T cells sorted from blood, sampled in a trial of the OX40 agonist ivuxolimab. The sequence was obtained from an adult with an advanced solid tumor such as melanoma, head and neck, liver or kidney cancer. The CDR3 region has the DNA TGTGCCATCAGTGACGGGGGAACATATAGCAATCAGCCCCAGCATTTT. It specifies CAISDGGTYSNQPQHF.